Below, 15 T cell receptor beta chains from the same sample are listed, as sequenced in a study of T cell responses to AZD1222 COVID-19 vaccine. The assay was immunoSEQ multiplex PCR, and TCRdb's table has in-frame clones only and misses some. Here the sample spans roughly 98,000 clones, 65% to 85% being singletons. This sample comprised peripheral blood, obtained 28 days after the second AZD1222 dose. Receptors were obtained from an adult who received the AZD1222 COVID-19 vaccine.

This chain links TRBV11-2 with TRBJ1-2; weak D call: TRBD1 (5 bases). The germline CDR1 and CDR2 sequences are SGHAT and FQNNGV. There are 15 residues in the CDR3. Trimming cost V 3 bases and J 8 bases, with 19 bases left between them. CDR3 DNA: TGTGCCAGCAGCTTTGATTTCGGGGCCTTGAGGGGCTACACCTTC. Protein product: CASSFDFGALRGYTF. The full variable domain, with the rest looked up from reference TRBV11-2 and TRBJ1-2, is EAGVAQSPRYKIIEKRQSVAFWCNPISGHATLYWYQQILGQGPKLLIQFQNNGVVDDSQLPKDRFSAERLKGVDSTLKIQPAKLEDSAVYLCASSFDFGALRGYTFGSGTRLTVV.

This clone has only a few counts. The chain joins TRBV2 to TRBJ1-5; D is uncertain. Trimming removed 6 bases from V and 2 bases from J, with 8 bases in between. The CDR3 extends over 13 amino acids. The germline V gene has CDR1 SNHLY and CDR2 FYNNEI. CDR3 bases: TGTGCCAGCAGGATGGCTGGCAATCAGCCCCAGCATTTT. This gives the protein CASRMAGNQPQHF.

The chain recombines TRBV27 with TRBJ1-1; tentative D call: TRBD1 (5 bases). Germline values: CDR1 MNHEY, CDR2 SMNVEV (reference sequence). V was clipped by 5 bases and J by 4 bases, with 14 bases between them. The CDR3 sequence is 14 residues long. CDR3 DNA: TGTGCCAGCAGTAACTCCTGGAGGGGCACTGAAGCTTTCTTT. This encodes CASSNSWRGTEAFF.

In this sample, this clone turned up once. V gene TRBV5-5 combines with J gene TRBJ1-5; possibly TRBD1 for D (5 bases). The CDR3 length is 14 residues. Trimming shortened V by 1 base and J by 5 bases, and 10 bases separated the two germline ends. Looked up from germline, CDR1 is SGHKS and CDR2 is YYEKEE (reference sequence). Written as DNA, the CDR3 is TGTGCCAGCAGCTTGCAGGGAACGGATCAGCCCCAGCATTTT. Its protein product is CASSLQGTDQPQHF.

The rearrangement uses TRBV18 and TRBJ1-3; D unresolved. V lost 8 bases to trimming and J lost 0 bases, with 8 bases between them. This CDR3 has 13 residues. Per germline, CDR1 KGHSH and CDR2 LQKENI. The CDR3 reads CASTSPSGNTIYF. CDR3 in DNA: TGTGCCAGCACCTCCCCCTCTGGAAACACCATATATTTT.

V usage is TRBV11-2 and J usage is TRBJ1-3, with TRBD1 as a possible D gene (5 bases). The germline gives CDR1 SGHAT, CDR2 FQNNGV. CDR3 length equals 17 residues. Trimming cost V 3 bases and J 0 bases, with 15 bases left between them. This CDR3 reads CASSFLPGAASGNTIYF. The CDR3 nucleotides are TGTGCCAGCAGCTTCCTCCCTGGGGCAGCCTCTGGAAACACCATATATTTT.

This clone was seen just once. This sequence joins TRBV6-5 and TRBJ2-7; D is perhaps TRBD1 or TRBD2 (5 bases each). The CDR3 covers 15 residues. V lost 0 bases, J lost 2 bases, and 11 bases lay in between. Germline V gives CDR1 MNHEY, CDR2 SVGAGI. CDR3: CASSYSGTFAYEQYF. DNA of the CDR3: TGTGCCAGCAGTTACTCGGGGACGTTTGCCTACGAGCAGTACTTC.

This chain links TRBV24-1 with TRBJ2-1; the D gene could be TRBD1 or TRBD2 (5 bases each). The germline gives CDR1 KGHDR, CDR2 SFDVKD. Trimming stripped 9 bases from V and 12 bases from J, with 32 bases between. The length of the CDR3 is 17 residues. The CDR3 nucleotides read TGTGCCACCCAAAGCCCCACCGGGACGGACTTAGGGAGTGGGCAGTTCTTC. It is translated as CATQSPTGTDLGSGQFF.

The chain joins TRBV5-4 to TRBJ1-2, with a weak D call TRBD1 (6 bases). Trimming shortened V by 2 bases and J by 3 bases, and 14 bases separated the two germline ends. Germline lookup yields CDR1 SGHNT and CDR2 YYREEE (reference sequence). CDR3 length equals 15 residues. CDR3 DNA sequence: TGTGCCAGCAGCTTCGGAGACAGGTCTTACTATGGCTACACCTTC. It is translated as CASSFGDRSYYGYTF.

The rearrangement joins TRBV7-8 to TRBJ2-2; no clear D. Trimming removed 5 bases at V and 6 bases at J, with 7 bases between. The CDR3 spans 12 residues. Germline CDR1 and CDR2: SGHVS and FQNEAQ. CDR3 sequence reads: CASSRLSGELFF. The CDR3, as DNA: TGTGCCAGCAGCCGACTTTCCGGGGAGCTGTTTTTT. The full variable domain, in which reference TRBV7-8 and TRBJ2-2 provide the parts outside the CDR3, is GAGVSQSPRYKVAKRGQDVALRCDPISGHVSLFWYQQALGQGPEFLTYFQNEAQLDKSGLPSDRFFAERPEGSVSTLKIQRTQQEDSAVYLCASSRLSGELFFGEGSRLTVL.

This rearrangement joins TRBV6-5 to TRBJ2-2, with D possibly being TRBD1 (6 bases). Germline V gene lookup returns CDR1 MNHEY and CDR2 SVGAGI. Deletions cut 0 bases from V and 1 base from J, with 9 bases between. The CDR3 covers 16 residues. The CDR3 coding sequence is TGTGCCAGCAGTTACTCGAGAGGGGGGAACACCGGGGAGCTGTTTTTT. Residues: CASSYSRGGNTGELFF.

Only one count was recorded for this clone. The rearrangement links TRBV6-1 to TRBJ1-3; weak D call: TRBD1 (6 bases). Germline V gives CDR1 MNHNS, CDR2 SASEGT. This CDR3 has 16 amino acids. Trimming removed 3 bases at V and 0 bases at J, with 12 bases between. CDR3 bases: TGTGCCAGCAGTGACAAGGTCAGGGGCTCTGGAAACACCATATATTTT. Translating gives CASSDKVRGSGNTIYF.

The chain is built from TRBV7-3 and TRBJ2-1; 13 bases align to TRBD2. Trimming at V came to 3 bases and at J to 5 bases, leaving 16 bases not matched to a gene. Germline CDR1 and CDR2: SGHTA and FQGTGA. This CDR3 is 20 amino acids long. The CDR3 DNA is TGTGCCAGCAGCTTTCACTTCAGACTAGCGGGAGGCCCTGAAAACAATGAGCAGTTCTTC. Its protein product is CASSFHFRLAGGPENNEQFF.

The chain combines TRBV5-6 with TRBJ1-1, with D possibly matching TRBD1 (5 bases). The V end was cut by 0 bases, the J end by 12 bases, with 15 bases between. The CDR3 sequence is 13 residues long. The V gene's germline CDR1 is SGHDT and CDR2 YYEEEE. The chain's CDR3 is CASSLGMGLRTFF. The CDR3 region has the DNA TGTGCCAGCAGCTTGGGTATGGGACTGAGGACTTTCTTT.

For the CDR3, the DNA is TGTGCCAGCAAGGTCCCGGGGGTCGAGACCCAGTACTTC. This translates into CASKVPGVETQYF. This chain joins TRBV2 and TRBJ2-5; D possibly corresponds to TRBD2 (6 bases). V was cut by 7 bases and J by 5 bases, with 14 bases left in between. CDR1 is SNHLY and CDR2 is FYNNEI in the germline V gene. This CDR3 has 13 residues. Full variable domain (outside the CDR3, taken from reference TRBV2 and TRBJ2-5): EPEVTQTPSHQVTQMGQEVILRCVPISNHLYFYWYRQILGQKVEFLVSFYNNEISEKSEIFDDQFSVERPDGSNFTLKIRSTKLEDSAMYFCASKVPGVETQYFGPGTRLLVL.